The clone carrying this T cell receptor (beta chain) was counted many times. Its antigen is as yet unknown. Deletions cut 5 bases from V and 0 bases from J, with 14 bases between. CDR1 and CDR2 (germline): SEHNR, FQNEAQ (reference sequence). The CDR3 spans 16 residues. The source of the sample is a study of early T cells in non-severe SARS-CoV-2 infection. Whole-study context: The sequenced material was bulk RNA from unsorted whole blood, and its chains were unpaired. Study observations and caveats: The study's VDJdb matching favored anti-spike CD8 responses and missed private and CD4 specificities.

The TCR library protocol was used to attach unique molecular identifiers. These identifiers were attached to individual cDNA molecules. One entry per CDR3 protein results from TCRdb running MiXCR on the 5' RACE reads. The table records around 33,000 distinct CDR3 sequences, 5.5% to 6.5% of them present only once. The genes are TRBV7-9 and TRBJ2-4; unclear D gene. Sequenced: whole blood. The TCR sequence derives from an adult who was a healthcare worker with PCR-confirmed SARS-CoV-2 infection or an uninfected control (not recorded which). The CDR3 spells CASSSTEGVAKNIQYF. In DNA, the CDR3 is TGTGCCAGCAGCAGTACGGAAGGCGTAGCCAAAAACATTCAGTACTTC.